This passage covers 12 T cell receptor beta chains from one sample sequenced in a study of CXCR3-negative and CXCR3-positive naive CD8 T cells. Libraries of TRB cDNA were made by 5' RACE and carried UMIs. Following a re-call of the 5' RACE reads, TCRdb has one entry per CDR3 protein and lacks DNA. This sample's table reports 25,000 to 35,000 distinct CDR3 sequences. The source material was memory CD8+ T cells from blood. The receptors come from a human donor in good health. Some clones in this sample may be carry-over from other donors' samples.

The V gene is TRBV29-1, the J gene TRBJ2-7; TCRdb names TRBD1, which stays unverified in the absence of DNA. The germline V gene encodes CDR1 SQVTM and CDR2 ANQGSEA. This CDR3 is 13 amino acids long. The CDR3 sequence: CSVEETDTYEQYF.

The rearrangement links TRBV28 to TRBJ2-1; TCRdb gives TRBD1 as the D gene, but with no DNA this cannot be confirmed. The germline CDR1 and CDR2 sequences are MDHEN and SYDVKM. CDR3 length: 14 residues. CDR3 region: CASSYLGAGNEQFF. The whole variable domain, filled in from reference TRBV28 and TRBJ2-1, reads DVKVTQSSRYLVKRTGEKVFLECVQDMDHENMFWYRQDPGLGLRLIYFSYDVKMKEKGDIPEGYSVSREKKERFSLILESASTNQTSMYLCASSYLGAGNEQFFGPGTRLTVL.

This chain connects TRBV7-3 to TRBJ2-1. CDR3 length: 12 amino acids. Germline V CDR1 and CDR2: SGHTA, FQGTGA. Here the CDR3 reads CASSTYNNEQFF.

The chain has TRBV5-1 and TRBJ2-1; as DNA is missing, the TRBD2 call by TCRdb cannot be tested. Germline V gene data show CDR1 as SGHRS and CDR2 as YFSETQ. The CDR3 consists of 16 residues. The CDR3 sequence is CASSLASSGSPNEQFF.

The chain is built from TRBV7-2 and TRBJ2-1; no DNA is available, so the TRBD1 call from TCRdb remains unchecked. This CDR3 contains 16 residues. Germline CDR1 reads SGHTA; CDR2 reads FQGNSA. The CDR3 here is CASSLAGVIGHNEQFF. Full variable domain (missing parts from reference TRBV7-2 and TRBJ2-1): GAGVSQSPSNKVTEKGKDVELRCDPISGHTALYWYRQSLGQGLEFLIYFQGNSAPDKSGLPSDRFSAERTGGSVSTLTIQRTQQEDSAVYLCASSLAGVIGHNEQFFGPGTRLTVL.

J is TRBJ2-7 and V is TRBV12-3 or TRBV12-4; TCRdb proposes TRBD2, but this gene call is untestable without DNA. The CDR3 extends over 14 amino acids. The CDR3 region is CASSAPRLVYEQYF.

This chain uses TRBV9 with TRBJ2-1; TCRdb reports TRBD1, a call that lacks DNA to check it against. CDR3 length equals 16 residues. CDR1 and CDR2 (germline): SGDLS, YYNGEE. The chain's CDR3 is CASSFPRDRGHNEQFF.

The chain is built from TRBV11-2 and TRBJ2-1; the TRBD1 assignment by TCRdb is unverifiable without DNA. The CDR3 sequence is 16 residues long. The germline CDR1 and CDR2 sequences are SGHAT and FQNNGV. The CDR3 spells CASSFRGRVGFDEQFF.

The CDR3 sequence is CASNSGANVLTF. The chain joins TRBV25-1 to TRBJ2-6. This CDR3 spans 12 amino acids. Germline V CDR1 and CDR2: MGHDK, SYGVNS. The whole variable domain, remainder taken from reference TRBV25-1 and TRBJ2-6, is EADIYQTPRYLVIGTGKKITLECSQTMGHDKMYWYQQDPGMELHLIHYSYGVNSTEKGDLSSESTVSRIRTEHFPLTLESARPSHTSQYLCASNSGANVLTFGAGSRLTVL.

The CDR3: CSAESPTGVGTEAFF. J is TRBJ1-1 and V is TRBV20-1; TCRdb returns TRBD1, unconfirmable since there is no DNA. In germline, CDR1 is DFQATT, CDR2 SNEGSKA (reference sequence). The CDR3 has 15 residues.

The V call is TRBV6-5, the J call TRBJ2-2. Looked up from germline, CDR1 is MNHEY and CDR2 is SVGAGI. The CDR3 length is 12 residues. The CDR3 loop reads CASSYLSRELFF.

Here the CDR3 reads CASSQPGAQTQYF. The rearrangement joins TRBV7-9 to TRBJ2-5; the D call of TRBD1 rests on TCRdb alone, since no DNA is present to check it. The CDR3 loop spans 13 amino acids. The germline gives CDR1 SEHNR, CDR2 FQNEAQ (reference sequence).